This T cell receptor (beta chain) was recovered during a study of early T cells in non-severe SARS-CoV-2 infection. Study-level points and caveats: Matching against VDJdb likely underestimated virus-specific expansions, favoring anti-spike CD8.

This clonotype was detected many times. Its antigen is not identified. Molecules of cDNA were individually given unique molecular identifiers that were attached to them. Using its own MiXCR run on the 5' RACE reads, TCRdb lists one record per CDR3 protein. The table records about 71,000 distinct CDR3 sequences, around an eighth of them present only once. The V end was cut by 1 base, the J end by 0 bases, with 10 bases between. Germline V gene lookup returns CDR1 LGHDT and CDR2 YNNKEL (reference sequence). The CDR3 extends over 15 amino acids. The sequence came from an adult who was a healthcare worker with PCR-confirmed SARS-CoV-2 infection or an uninfected control (not recorded which). The chain recombines TRBV3-1 with TRBJ2-7; no firm D call. The sample in question was whole blood, obtained at baseline. Here the CDR3 reads CASSQGAQISYEQYF. The CDR3 bases are TGTGCCAGCAGCCAAGGGGCACAGATCTCCTACGAGCAGTACTTC.